This T cell receptor beta chain came from a study of T cell repertoires in cytomegalovirus infection. Whole-study context: Use of recently identified HLA-C-restricted and well-studied HLA-B-restricted CMV epitopes was part of the study. Indications came from public TCR beta signatures; they pointed to CMV infection and to a matching HLA type. The study's findings and limits: It was HLA-C-restricted CMV-specific TCR beta clonotypes that dominated the response ex vivo.

Each CDR3 protein is one row after TCRdb ran MiXCR on the reads. The table shows a few hundred thousand distinct CDR3 sequences, with 25% to 30% occurring only once. Germline CDR1 reads LNHDA; CDR2 reads SQIVND (reference sequence). The CDR3 is made up of 19 amino acids. V was shortened by 3 bases and J by 0 bases, with 18 bases between the two germline ends. On this clonotype itself: Its cognate antigen is unknown.

The sample in question was cultured PBMCs, obtained from culture after CMV antigen stimulation. V gene TRBV19 combines with J gene TRBJ1-6; D is uncertain. This TCR was sampled from a human donor in good health (CMV status not recorded). Some clones in this sample may be carry-over from other donors' samples. CDR3 nucleotides: TGTGCCAGTAGTATCGGGTGGTTCCGCCCGAGCTCCTATAATTCACCCCTCCACTTT. Its protein product is CASSIGWFRPSSYNSPLHF.